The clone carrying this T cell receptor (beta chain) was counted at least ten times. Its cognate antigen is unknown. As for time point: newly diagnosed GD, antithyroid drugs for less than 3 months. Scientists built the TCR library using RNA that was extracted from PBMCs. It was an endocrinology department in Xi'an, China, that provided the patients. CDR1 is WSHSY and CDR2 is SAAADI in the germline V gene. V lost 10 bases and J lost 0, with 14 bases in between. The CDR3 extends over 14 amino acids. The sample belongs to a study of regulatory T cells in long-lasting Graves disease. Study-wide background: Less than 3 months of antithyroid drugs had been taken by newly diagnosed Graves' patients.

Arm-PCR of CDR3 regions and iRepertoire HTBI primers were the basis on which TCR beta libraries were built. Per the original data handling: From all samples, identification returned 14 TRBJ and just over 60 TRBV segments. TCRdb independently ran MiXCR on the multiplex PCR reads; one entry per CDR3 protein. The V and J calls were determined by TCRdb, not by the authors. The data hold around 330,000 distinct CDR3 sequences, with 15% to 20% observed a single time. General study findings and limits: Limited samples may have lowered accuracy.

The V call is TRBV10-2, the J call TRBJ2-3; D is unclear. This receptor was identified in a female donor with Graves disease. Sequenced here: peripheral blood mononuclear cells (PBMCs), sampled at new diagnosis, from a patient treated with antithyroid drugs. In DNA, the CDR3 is TGCGCCACCCGAGGCCTTACTAGCACAGATACGCAGTATTTT. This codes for CATRGLTSTDTQYF.